This entry concerns a single TCR beta chain. This clonotype was picked up many times. This clone's antigen is unknown. The sample holds no much larger clone one base away, and base qualities are not on file. As encoded in the germline V gene, CDR1 is SGDLS while CDR2 is YYNGEE. The CDR3 contains 15 residues, cysteine and phenylalanine counted. The sequence is cut down to CDR3 DNA, 45 bases in frame from base 1. The germline ends are 8 bases apart after V is trimmed by 1 base and J by 0 bases. These data come from a study of human T cells and chemical hapten exposure (dated by TCRdb to the early 2020s). In the study overall: For sensitization, 2% DPC in acetone was applied to a 2 cm by 2 cm area of upper inner arm skin. Nearly 30 alopecia patients gave blood for TCR sequencing at one to four time points (pre-sensitization, 2, 6 and 24 weeks). In alopecia patients, the study followed how the peripheral blood TCR repertoire changed in vivo over primary and secondary sensitization to diphenylcyclopropenone (DPC), a hapten. Patients additionally received weekly therapeutic DPC doses to the scalp throughout the roughly 25-week study period. Patient blood was sampled pre-sensitization (week 0) and at 2, 6 and about 24 weeks after DPC sensitization. Alopecia areata with under or over 50% scalp involvement, alopecia totalis and alopecia universalis were represented in the patient cohort, which was mostly female. Libraries were combined into a pool for sequencing, and differences in TCR yield between samples came mainly from small differences in library volumes within the pool. Patch testing on the upper back used Finn chambers containing 0.01% DPC, with scoring done after 6 days according to International Contact Dermatitis Research Group standards. The study at large found these results: Significantly more large CDR3 similarity clusters were formed by expanded TCRs than by pre-sensitization or healthy control sets, consistent with antigen-driven responses. Patch test score correlated positively with the number of PT1 expanded TCRs, reaching significance at thresholds 8, 16 and 32 but not at 4. The number of TCRs above 1 in 1000 frequency did not change with DPC sensitization; there was no evidence of global repertoire structure alterations. After repeated subsampling, changes were observed in the strength of the expansion versus patch-test correlation and in the threshold at which the correlation became significant. Because every patient had alopecia, a presumed autoimmune disease, the patients' immune response might differ from that of healthy individuals.

Library prep was done by RACE. Sequencing relied on a NextSeq 500. During library preparation, unique molecular identifiers were attached to individual cDNA molecules so that TCRs could be counted in a quantitative, reproducible way. For every blood RNA sample, sequencing covered both the TCR alpha and TCR beta chains. On the authors' methods: Samples had a median of roughly 100,000 TCRs, with a range from 23,224 to 690,600. The Decombinator software suite was used to annotate V, J and CDR3 in the TCR reads. Every sample was subsampled to the same number of TCRs (28,000) for the PS versus PT1 abundance plots. Expanded TCRs were defined as absent before sensitization and observed at least eight times at the 2-week time point. TCRdb trimmed public reads at Q25 via fastp, called clones via MiXCR and kept in-frame beta chains. For every CDR3 protein sequence, its rows merge into one entry that carries the most common genes and DNA. TCRdb, rather than the study authors, made the V and J calls. Within this sample are 85,000 to 100,000 distinct CDR3 sequences, with 12% of them counted one time only. Approximately 2.1% of the sample comes from the top ten.

The sample's time point, from its label and the paper: patch test 1, 2 weeks after DPC sensitization. This sample's treatment or condition label indicates: therapeutic diphenylcyclopropenone sensitization with weekly scalp DPC. At every patch-test visit, the blood draw took place before the patch test was put on. Eligible patients were aged 18 to 70, diagnosed with alopecia, deemed suitable for DPC therapy, and excluded if pregnant. Total RNA was extracted from unfractionated whole blood collected in Tempus Blood RNA tubes. The chain was built from TRBV9 and TRBJ2-1; no confident D gene assignment can be made. The sample here was whole blood, taken in connection with sensitization to the hapten diphenylcyclopropenone (DPC). The sequence came from a woman between 35 and 50 years old with alopecia areata. Some clones in this sample may be carry-over from other donors' samples. The DNA sequence is as follows: TGTGCCAGCAGCGTACAAGGAAGCTCCTACAATGAGCAGTTCTTC. It is translated as CASSVQGSSYNEQFF.